Listed here are 19 T cell receptor beta chains from one sample, sequenced in a study of STAT3 mutations in large granular lymphocyte leukemia. Study findings and constraints: At least one immunodominant TCR beta clonotype appeared in every T-cell large granular lymphocyte leukemia patient.

The repertoire was sequenced with immunoSEQ multiplex PCR; TCRdb's copy has only in-frame clones and lacks some. The sample carries 4,500 to 6,000 clones, roughly 88% recorded once. These receptors lack a known antigen. Material: PBMCs. These TCRs come from a human donor with T large granular lymphocyte leukemia. Some clones in this sample may be carry-over from other donors' samples.

This chain's CDR3 is CASSEYIALYNEQFF. The CDR3 DNA sequence: TGTGCCAGCAGTGAATACATAGCCCTTTACAATGAGCAGTTCTTC. The rearrangement uses TRBV25-1 and TRBJ2-1, with D unclear. Germline CDR1 MGHDK, CDR2 SYGVNS. The CDR3 is 15 residues long. V was shortened by 0 bases and J by 4 bases, with 10 bases between the two germline ends.

J is TRBJ2-1 and V is TRBV7-2, with TRBD1 as a possible D gene (5 bases). V lost 1 base, J lost 4 bases, and 11 bases lay in between. Germline V gene sequence: CDR1 SGHTA, CDR2 FQGNSA. This CDR3 spans 15 amino acids. This chain's CDR3 is CASSLEVGVYNEQFF. CDR3 DNA: TGTGCCAGCAGCTTAGAGGTAGGGGTTTACAATGAGCAGTTCTTC.

The chain links TRBV7-2 to TRBJ2-3; a weak D match, TRBD1 (8 bases). There are 17 residues in the CDR3. The ends were cut back, 2 bases at V and 2 bases at J, with 17 bases in the middle. Germline V gives CDR1 SGHTA, CDR2 FQGNSA. The CDR3 DNA sequence: TGTGCCAGCAGCTTAACCTGGACAGGGAGGGTCACAGATACGCAGTATTTT. This sequence encodes CASSLTWTGRVTDTQYF. Complete variable domain (other parts from reference TRBV7-2 and TRBJ2-3): GAGVSQSPSNKVTEKGKDVELRCDPISGHTALYWYRQSLGQGLEFLIYFQGNSAPDKSGLPSDRFSAERTGGSVSTLTIQRTQQEDSAVYLCASSLTWTGRVTDTQYFGPGTRLTVL.

V and J are TRBV28 and TRBJ1-5, with D perhaps TRBD1 (6 bases). V was shortened by 4 bases and J by 8 bases, with 18 bases between the two germline ends. Germline CDR1 MDHEN, CDR2 SYDVKM. The CDR3 runs to 15 residues. The CDR3 DNA is TGTGCCAGCAGTTCCCTACAGGGAGCAAGTGAGCCCCAGCATTTT. Encoded protein: CASSSLQGASEPQHF. Drawing the rest from reference TRBV28 and TRBJ1-5, the complete variable domain is DVKVTQSSRYLVKRTGEKVFLECVQDMDHENMFWYRQDPGLGLRLIYFSYDVKMKEKGDIPEGYSVSREKKERFSLILESASTNQTSMYLCASSSLQGASEPQHFGDGTRLSIL.

The count of this clone is one. This chain uses TRBV9 with TRBJ1-1; D unclear. This CDR3 contains 13 residues. Deletions cut 7 bases from V and 0 bases from J, with 10 bases between. Germline V CDR1 and CDR2: SGDLS, YYNGEE. This CDR3 reads CASGLEMNTEAFF. Written as DNA, the CDR3 is TGTGCCAGCGGACTTGAAATGAACACTGAAGCTTTCTTT.

This chain links TRBV30 with TRBJ1-4; 7 bases are shared with TRBD1. This CDR3 has 14 residues. The V segment lost 0 bases and the J segment 7 bases; nucleotides outside the gene matches: 5. Germline V gene sequence: CDR1 GTSNPN, CDR2 SVGIG (reference sequence). CDR3 sequence (DNA): TGTGCCTGGAGTGTACGACAGGGAGGTGAAAAACTGTTTTTT. Its protein is CAWSVRQGGEKLFF. The whole variable domain, remainder taken from reference TRBV30 and TRBJ1-4, is SQTIHQWPATLVQPVGSPLSLECTVEGTSNPNLYWYRQAAGRGLQLLFYSVGIGQISSEVPQNLSASRPQDRQFILSSKKLLLSDSGFYLCAWSVRQGGEKLFFGSGTQLSVL.

J is TRBJ2-3 and V is TRBV6-1, with D unresolved. CDR1 and CDR2 (germline): MNHNS, SASEGT. The CDR3 contains 13 residues. Trimming shortened V by 7 bases and J by 2 bases, and 10 bases separated the two germline ends. DNA of the CDR3: TGTGCCAGCACCCCCGGCTTCACAGATACGCAGTATTTT. Amino acids: CASTPGFTDTQYF.

The chain is built from TRBV28 and TRBJ1-5; 10 nucleotides agree with TRBD1. Germline loops: CDR1 MDHEN, CDR2 SYDVKM. V lost 11 bases to trimming and J lost 6 bases; unmatched junction nucleotides: 7. The CDR3 contains 13 residues. The CDR3 here is CAVTGGTSQPQHF. The CDR3 DNA follows: TGTGCCGTGACAGGGGGCACCAGTCAGCCCCAGCATTTT.

This clone occurred once. The V gene is TRBV7-9, the J gene TRBJ2-1, with 8 bases aligning to TRBD2. CDR1 is SEHNR and CDR2 is FQNEAQ in the germline V gene (reference sequence). There are 15 residues in the CDR3. Trimming at V came to 4 bases and at J to 3 bases, leaving 5 bases not matched to a gene. The DNA for the CDR3 is TGTGCCAGCAGCTCCCGGGGGGGAATCTACAATGAGCAGTTCTTC. Amino acid sequence: CASSSRGGIYNEQFF. Variable domain in full (rest from reference TRBV7-9 and TRBJ2-1): DTGVSQNPRHKITKRGQNVTFRCDPISEHNRLYWYRQTLGQGPEFLTYFQNEAQLEKSRLLSDRFSAERPKGSFSTLEIQRTEQGDSAMYLCASSSRGGIYNEQFFGPGTRLTVL.

The J gene is TRBJ1-2, the V gene TRBV5-1; no reliable D call. Germline V lookup: CDR1 SGHRS, CDR2 YFSETQ. Trimming took 4 bases from V and 1 from J, leaving 11 bases between them. The CDR3 is 14 residues long. The CDR3, as DNA: TGCGCCAGCAGCGCGTACAGCTATAACTATGGCTACACCTTC. It yields the protein CASSAYSYNYGYTF.

The chain has TRBV29-1 and TRBJ2-2; TRBD1 aligns across 8 bases. From germline, CDR1 is SQVTM and CDR2 ANQGSEA. This CDR3 contains 14 residues. The ends lost 5 bases at V and 2 bases at J; junction bases unmatched: 4. The CDR3 spells CSVTGGLNTGELFF. Written as DNA, the CDR3 is TGCAGCGTTACAGGGGGACTTAACACCGGGGAGCTGTTTTTT.

The chain is built from TRBV6-1 and TRBJ1-5; maybe TRBD1 (5 bases). The CDR3 covers 13 residues. CDR1 MNHNS and CDR2 SASEGT come from the germline V gene. Trimming stripped 11 bases from V and 1 base from J, with 12 bases between. The CDR3 DNA sequence: TGTGCCGCAAAGCGGGGGAGCAATCAGCCCCAGCATTTT. Its protein product is CAAKRGSNQPQHF.

The CDR3 bases are TGTGCCAGCAGCTTGAGTCTTGGGGTGGCGGGGGGGACCAATGAGCAGTTCTTC. Amino acids: CASSLSLGVAGGTNEQFF. The rearrangement joins TRBV5-4 to TRBJ2-1; 9 bases are shared with TRBD2. Losses at the gene ends were 1 base for V and 6 bases for J; bases not matched to a gene: 14. This CDR3 contains 18 residues. The germline V gene has CDR1 SGHNT and CDR2 YYREEE (reference sequence).

This chain joins TRBV28 and TRBJ2-5; D is undetermined. V lost 3 bases, J lost 5 bases, and 7 bases lay in between. The CDR3 is 12 amino acids. CDR1 is MDHEN, CDR2 SYDVKM, per germline. CDR3 nucleotides: TGTGCCAGCAGTTTTCGGTTGGAGACCCAGTACTTC. Its protein is CASSFRLETQYF.

The chain recombines TRBV28 with TRBJ1-1, with unresolved D. CDR1 is MDHEN, CDR2 SYDVKM, per germline. The CDR3 has 16 amino acids. V was clipped by 3 bases and J by 3 bases, with 17 bases between them. CDR3 amino acids: CASSFELDSPDTEAFF. DNA of the CDR3: TGTGCCAGCAGTTTCGAATTGGACTCCCCGGACACTGAAGCTTTCTTT.

The V gene is TRBV28, the J gene TRBJ1-2; 8 bases fit TRBD1. With V trimmed by 5 bases and J by 4 bases, 9 bases remained unmatched. Germline values: CDR1 MDHEN, CDR2 SYDVKM. The CDR3 is made up of 15 amino acids. The CDR3 DNA sequence: TGTGCCAGCAGTCTCCCCGGGGACAGGATCTATGGCTACACCTTC. Protein: CASSLPGDRIYGYTF.

V usage is TRBV14 and J usage is TRBJ2-7; D is perhaps TRBD1 or TRBD2 (5 bases each). Germline CDR1 SGHDN, CDR2 FVKESK. V was cut by 4 bases and J by 2 bases, with 12 bases left in between. This CDR3 spans 14 amino acids. CDR3 coding DNA: TGTGCCAGCAGCCTAGGGACGGGACCCTACGAGCAGTACTTC. Encoded protein: CASSLGTGPYEQYF. Full variable domain (missing parts from reference TRBV14 and TRBJ2-7): EAGVTQFPSHSVIEKGQTVTLRCDPISGHDNLYWYRRVMGKEIKFLLHFVKESKQDESGMPNNRFLAERTGGTYSTLKVQPAELEDSGVYFCASSLGTGPYEQYFGPGTRLTVT.

This clone appeared once. This chain connects TRBV5-8 to TRBJ2-5; a possible D gene is TRBD2 (6 bases). Germline CDR1 is SGHTS and CDR2 is YDEGEE. Trimming pared 3 bases from V and 5 bases from J, leaving 14 bases between. The CDR3 loop spans 14 amino acids. The chain's CDR3 is CASSSGTYRETQYF. The DNA of the CDR3 is TGTGCCAGCAGCTCCGGGACTTATCGGGAGACCCAGTACTTC.

The rearrangement uses TRBV28 and TRBJ1-3, with D unclear. The CDR3 contains 13 residues. V was shortened by 4 bases and J by 2 bases, with 6 bases between the two germline ends. Germline-derived CDR1 and CDR2 are MDHEN and SYDVKM. The CDR3 bases are TGTGCCAGCAGTTACCTCCCTGGAAACACCATATATTTT. It specifies CASSYLPGNTIYF.